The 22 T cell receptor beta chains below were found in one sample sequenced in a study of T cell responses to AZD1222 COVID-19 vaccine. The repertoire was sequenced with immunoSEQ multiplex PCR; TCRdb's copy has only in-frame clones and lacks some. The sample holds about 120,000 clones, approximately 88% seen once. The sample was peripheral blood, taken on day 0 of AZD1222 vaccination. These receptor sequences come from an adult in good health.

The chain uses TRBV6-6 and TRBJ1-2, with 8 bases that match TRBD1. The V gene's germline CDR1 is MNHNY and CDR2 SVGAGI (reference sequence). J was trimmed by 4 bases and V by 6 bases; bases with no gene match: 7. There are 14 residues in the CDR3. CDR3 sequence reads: CASSPGQETYGYTF. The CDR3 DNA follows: TGTGCCAGCAGCCCGGGACAGGAAACCTATGGCTACACCTTC.

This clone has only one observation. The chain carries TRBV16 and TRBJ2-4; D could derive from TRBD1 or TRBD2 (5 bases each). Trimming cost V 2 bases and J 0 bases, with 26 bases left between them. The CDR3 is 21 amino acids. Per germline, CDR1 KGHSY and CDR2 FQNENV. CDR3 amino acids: CASSQIARGTPSLGAKNIQYF. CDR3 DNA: TGTGCCAGCAGCCAAATCGCTCGGGGCACACCCAGCCTGGGAGCCAAAAACATTCAGTACTTC.

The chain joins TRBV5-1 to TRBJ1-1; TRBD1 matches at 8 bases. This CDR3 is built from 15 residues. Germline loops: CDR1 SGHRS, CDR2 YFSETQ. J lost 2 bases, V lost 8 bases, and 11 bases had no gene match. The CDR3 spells CASTSGTGFNTEAFF. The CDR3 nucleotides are TGCGCCAGTACCTCCGGGACAGGTTTTAACACTGAAGCTTTCTTT.

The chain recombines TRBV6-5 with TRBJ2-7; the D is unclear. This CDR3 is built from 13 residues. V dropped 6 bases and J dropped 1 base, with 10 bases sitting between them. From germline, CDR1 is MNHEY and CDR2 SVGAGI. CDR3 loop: CASRTTNSYEQYF. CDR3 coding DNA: TGTGCCAGCAGAACGACAAATTCCTACGAGCAGTACTTC.

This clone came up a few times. In DNA, the CDR3 is TGTGCCAGTAGTATAAACAGGTTGGCTAGGGAGCTGTTTTTT. It encodes CASSINRLARELFF. The chain links TRBV19 to TRBJ2-2; possibly TRBD1 for D (5 bases). Germline V gene lookup returns CDR1 LNHDA and CDR2 SQIVND (reference sequence). CDR3 length equals 14 residues. Trimming cost V 2 bases and J 9 bases, with 13 bases left between them.

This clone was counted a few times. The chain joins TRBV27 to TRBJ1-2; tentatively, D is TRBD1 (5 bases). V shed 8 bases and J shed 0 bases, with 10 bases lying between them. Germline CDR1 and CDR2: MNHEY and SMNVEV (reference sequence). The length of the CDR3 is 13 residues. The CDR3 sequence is CASWGTSNYGYTF. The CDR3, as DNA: TGTGCCAGCTGGGGGACCTCTAACTATGGCTACACCTTC.

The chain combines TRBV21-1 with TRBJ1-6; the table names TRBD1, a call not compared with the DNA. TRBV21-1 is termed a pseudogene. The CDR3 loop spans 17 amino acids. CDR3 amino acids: CASSTPPNQGYNSPLHF. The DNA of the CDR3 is TGTGCCAGCAGCACCCCCCCGAACCAGGGTTATAATTCACCCCTCCACTTT.

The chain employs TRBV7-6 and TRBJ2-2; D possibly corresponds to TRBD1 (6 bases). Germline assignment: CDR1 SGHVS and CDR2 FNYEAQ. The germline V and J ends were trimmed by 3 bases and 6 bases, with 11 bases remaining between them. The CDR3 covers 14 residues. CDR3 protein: CASSFLQGAGELFF. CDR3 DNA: TGTGCCAGCAGCTTCCTACAGGGAGCCGGGGAGCTGTTTTTT.

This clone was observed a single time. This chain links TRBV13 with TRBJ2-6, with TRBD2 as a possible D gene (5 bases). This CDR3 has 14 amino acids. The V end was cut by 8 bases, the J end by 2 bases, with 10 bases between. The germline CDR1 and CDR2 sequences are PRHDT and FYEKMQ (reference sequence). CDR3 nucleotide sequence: TGTGCCAGCCTGGACTGGGCTGGGGCCAACGTCCTGACTTTC. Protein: CASLDWAGANVLTF.

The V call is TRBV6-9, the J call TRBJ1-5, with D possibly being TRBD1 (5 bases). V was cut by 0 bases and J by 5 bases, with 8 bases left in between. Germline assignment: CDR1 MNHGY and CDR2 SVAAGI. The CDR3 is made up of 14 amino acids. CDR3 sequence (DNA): TGTGCCAGCAGTTATTCGCGGGGCCATCAGCCCCAGCATTTT. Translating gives CASSYSRGHQPQHF.

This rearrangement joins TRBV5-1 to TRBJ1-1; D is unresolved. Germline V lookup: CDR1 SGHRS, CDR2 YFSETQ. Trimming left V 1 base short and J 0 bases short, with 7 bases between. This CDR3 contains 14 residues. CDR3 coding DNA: TGCGCCAGCAGCTTGTTGGCGGTGAACACTGAAGCTTTCTTT. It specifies CASSLLAVNTEAFF.

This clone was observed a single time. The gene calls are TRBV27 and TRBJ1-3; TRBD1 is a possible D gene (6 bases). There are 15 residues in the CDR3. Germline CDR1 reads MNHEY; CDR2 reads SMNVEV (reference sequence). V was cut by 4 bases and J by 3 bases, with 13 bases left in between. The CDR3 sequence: CASSSQGSDGNTIYF. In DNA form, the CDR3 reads TGTGCCAGCAGTTCACAGGGTTCTGATGGAAACACCATATATTTT.

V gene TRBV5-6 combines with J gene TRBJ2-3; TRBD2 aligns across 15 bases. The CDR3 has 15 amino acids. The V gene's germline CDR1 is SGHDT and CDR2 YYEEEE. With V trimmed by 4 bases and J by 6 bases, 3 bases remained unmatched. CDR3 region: CASSLGLAGGDTQYF. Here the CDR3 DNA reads TGTGCCAGCAGCCTCGGACTAGCGGGGGGGGATACGCAGTATTTT.

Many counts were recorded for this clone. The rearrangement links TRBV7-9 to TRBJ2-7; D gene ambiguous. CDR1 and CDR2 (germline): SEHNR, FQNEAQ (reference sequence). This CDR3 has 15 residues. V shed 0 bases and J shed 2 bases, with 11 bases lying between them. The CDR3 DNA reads TGTGCCAGCAGCTTAGCTTACCCGCCCCCCTACGAGCAGTACTTC. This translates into CASSLAYPPPYEQYF.

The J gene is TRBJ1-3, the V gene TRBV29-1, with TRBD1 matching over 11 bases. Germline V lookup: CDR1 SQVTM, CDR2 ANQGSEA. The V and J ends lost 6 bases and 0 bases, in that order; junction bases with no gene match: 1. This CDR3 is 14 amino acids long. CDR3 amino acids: CSVGTGGSGNTIYF. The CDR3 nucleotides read TGCAGCGTGGGGACAGGGGGCTCTGGAAACACCATATATTTT.

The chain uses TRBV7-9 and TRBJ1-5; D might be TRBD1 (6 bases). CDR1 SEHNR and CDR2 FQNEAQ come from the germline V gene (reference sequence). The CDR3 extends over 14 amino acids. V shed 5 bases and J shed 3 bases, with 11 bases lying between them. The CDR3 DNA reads TGTGCCAGCAGCACGGACAGCGTCAATCAGCCCCAGCATTTT. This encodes CASSTDSVNQPQHF.

CDR3 nucleotides: TGTGCCAGCAGTGAAGCTTCCGGGGTACAAGAGACCCAGTACTTC. Protein product: CASSEASGVQETQYF. The chain links TRBV6-1 to TRBJ2-5, with D maybe TRBD2 (5 bases). V was clipped by 0 bases and J by 2 bases, with 10 bases between them. Germline CDR1 reads MNHNS; CDR2 reads SASEGT. There are 15 residues in the CDR3.

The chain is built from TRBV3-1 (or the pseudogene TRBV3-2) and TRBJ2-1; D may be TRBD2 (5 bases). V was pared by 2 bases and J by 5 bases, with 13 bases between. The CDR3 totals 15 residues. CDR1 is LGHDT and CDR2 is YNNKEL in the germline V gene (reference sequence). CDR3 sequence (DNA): TGTGCCAGCAGCCAACCGGTCGGGGTCGACAATGAGCAGTTCTTC. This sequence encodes CASSQPVGVDNEQFF.

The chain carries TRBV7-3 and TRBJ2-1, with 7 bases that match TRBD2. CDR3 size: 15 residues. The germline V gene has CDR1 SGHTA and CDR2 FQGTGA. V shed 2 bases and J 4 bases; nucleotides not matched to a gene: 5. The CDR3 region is CASSLGGRGYNEQFF. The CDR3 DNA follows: TGTGCCAGCAGCTTAGGCGGGAGAGGGTACAATGAGCAGTTCTTC.

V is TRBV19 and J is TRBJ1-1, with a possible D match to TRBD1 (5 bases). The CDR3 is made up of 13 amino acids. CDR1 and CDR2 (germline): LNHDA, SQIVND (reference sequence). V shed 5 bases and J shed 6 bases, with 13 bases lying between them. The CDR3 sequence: CASSYQGVSEAFF. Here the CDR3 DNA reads TGTGCCAGTAGTTACCAAGGGGTTTCTGAAGCTTTCTTT.

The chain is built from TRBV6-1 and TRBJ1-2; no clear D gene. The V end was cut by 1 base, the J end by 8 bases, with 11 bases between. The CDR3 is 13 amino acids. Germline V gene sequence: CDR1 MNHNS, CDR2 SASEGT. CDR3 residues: CASSEGSGRGYTF. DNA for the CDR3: TGTGCCAGCAGTGAAGGTAGCGGTCGGGGCTACACCTTC.

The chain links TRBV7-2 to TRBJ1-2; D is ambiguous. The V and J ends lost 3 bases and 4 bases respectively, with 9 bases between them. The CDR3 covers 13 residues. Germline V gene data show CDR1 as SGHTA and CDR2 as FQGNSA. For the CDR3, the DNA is TGTGCCAGCAGCTTGGGCGCTGGCTATGGCTACACCTTC. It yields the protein CASSLGAGYGYTF.